This paragraph reports one T cell receptor beta chain. The target antigen is unknown. This record belongs to a study of cytomegalovirus exposure and HLA in healthy donors. General observations from the study: The study flagged about 160 TCR beta chains as cytomegalovirus-associated. Most of the CMV-associated TCR beta chains (in a later analysis) appeared to be HLA-restricted. Across HLA loci, a later analysis found differing TCR association rates, with DRB1 most and HLA-C fewest.

Germline assignment: CDR1 LNHDA and CDR2 SQIVND (reference sequence). Germline trimming cut 3 bases from V and 2 bases from J; bases unmatched to any gene: 4. The length of the CDR3 is 14 residues. 60 Vbeta and 13 Jbeta primers were used in PCR. Only in-frame clones appear in the TCRdb table, and some are missing; sequencing was by immunoSEQ multiplex PCR. The sample holds about 120,000 clones; about 10% are singletons and the top ten take 3% to 3.5%. This chain joins TRBV19 and TRBJ2-7; 7 nucleotides line up with TRBD2. The sequenced sample consisted of PBMCs. The sequence was collected from a man aged 25 to 45 in good health and CMV-seronegative. DNA of the CDR3: TGTGCCAGTAGTATCGGACTAGGGGCCTACGAGCAGTACTTC. Its protein product is CASSIGLGAYEQYF.